This T cell receptor beta chain was captured by sequencing in a study of early stage breast cancer tumors. The table came from immunoSEQ multiplex PCR; TCRdb's copy has only in-frame clones and leaves some out. The sample carries about 30,000 clones, 74% recorded once. General study findings and limits: Tumors had about 2.5-fold higher T cell density and higher clonality than adjacent normal breast tissue. Chain pairing and CD4, CD8 or FOXP3 expression were not captured. Tumor and normal breast were distinguished via blood comparison in about 85% of the 16 patients. Most shared enriched TCRB sequences were commonly generated ones.

For this clone: Its antigen is still unknown.

V was clipped by 0 bases and J by 9 bases; unmatched bases: 6. Germline loops: CDR1 SGHDT, CDR2 YYEEEE. CDR3 length: 15 amino acids. The sample consisted of breast tumor tissue. The V and J genes are TRBV5-6 and TRBJ1-6, with 7 bases matching TRBD1. The TCR comes from a person aged 30-39 years with breast cancer. CDR3 nucleotide sequence: TGTGCCAGCAGCTTGGAAGGCAGGGGGGTTTCACCCCTCCACTTT. Translated: CASSLEGRGVSPLHF.